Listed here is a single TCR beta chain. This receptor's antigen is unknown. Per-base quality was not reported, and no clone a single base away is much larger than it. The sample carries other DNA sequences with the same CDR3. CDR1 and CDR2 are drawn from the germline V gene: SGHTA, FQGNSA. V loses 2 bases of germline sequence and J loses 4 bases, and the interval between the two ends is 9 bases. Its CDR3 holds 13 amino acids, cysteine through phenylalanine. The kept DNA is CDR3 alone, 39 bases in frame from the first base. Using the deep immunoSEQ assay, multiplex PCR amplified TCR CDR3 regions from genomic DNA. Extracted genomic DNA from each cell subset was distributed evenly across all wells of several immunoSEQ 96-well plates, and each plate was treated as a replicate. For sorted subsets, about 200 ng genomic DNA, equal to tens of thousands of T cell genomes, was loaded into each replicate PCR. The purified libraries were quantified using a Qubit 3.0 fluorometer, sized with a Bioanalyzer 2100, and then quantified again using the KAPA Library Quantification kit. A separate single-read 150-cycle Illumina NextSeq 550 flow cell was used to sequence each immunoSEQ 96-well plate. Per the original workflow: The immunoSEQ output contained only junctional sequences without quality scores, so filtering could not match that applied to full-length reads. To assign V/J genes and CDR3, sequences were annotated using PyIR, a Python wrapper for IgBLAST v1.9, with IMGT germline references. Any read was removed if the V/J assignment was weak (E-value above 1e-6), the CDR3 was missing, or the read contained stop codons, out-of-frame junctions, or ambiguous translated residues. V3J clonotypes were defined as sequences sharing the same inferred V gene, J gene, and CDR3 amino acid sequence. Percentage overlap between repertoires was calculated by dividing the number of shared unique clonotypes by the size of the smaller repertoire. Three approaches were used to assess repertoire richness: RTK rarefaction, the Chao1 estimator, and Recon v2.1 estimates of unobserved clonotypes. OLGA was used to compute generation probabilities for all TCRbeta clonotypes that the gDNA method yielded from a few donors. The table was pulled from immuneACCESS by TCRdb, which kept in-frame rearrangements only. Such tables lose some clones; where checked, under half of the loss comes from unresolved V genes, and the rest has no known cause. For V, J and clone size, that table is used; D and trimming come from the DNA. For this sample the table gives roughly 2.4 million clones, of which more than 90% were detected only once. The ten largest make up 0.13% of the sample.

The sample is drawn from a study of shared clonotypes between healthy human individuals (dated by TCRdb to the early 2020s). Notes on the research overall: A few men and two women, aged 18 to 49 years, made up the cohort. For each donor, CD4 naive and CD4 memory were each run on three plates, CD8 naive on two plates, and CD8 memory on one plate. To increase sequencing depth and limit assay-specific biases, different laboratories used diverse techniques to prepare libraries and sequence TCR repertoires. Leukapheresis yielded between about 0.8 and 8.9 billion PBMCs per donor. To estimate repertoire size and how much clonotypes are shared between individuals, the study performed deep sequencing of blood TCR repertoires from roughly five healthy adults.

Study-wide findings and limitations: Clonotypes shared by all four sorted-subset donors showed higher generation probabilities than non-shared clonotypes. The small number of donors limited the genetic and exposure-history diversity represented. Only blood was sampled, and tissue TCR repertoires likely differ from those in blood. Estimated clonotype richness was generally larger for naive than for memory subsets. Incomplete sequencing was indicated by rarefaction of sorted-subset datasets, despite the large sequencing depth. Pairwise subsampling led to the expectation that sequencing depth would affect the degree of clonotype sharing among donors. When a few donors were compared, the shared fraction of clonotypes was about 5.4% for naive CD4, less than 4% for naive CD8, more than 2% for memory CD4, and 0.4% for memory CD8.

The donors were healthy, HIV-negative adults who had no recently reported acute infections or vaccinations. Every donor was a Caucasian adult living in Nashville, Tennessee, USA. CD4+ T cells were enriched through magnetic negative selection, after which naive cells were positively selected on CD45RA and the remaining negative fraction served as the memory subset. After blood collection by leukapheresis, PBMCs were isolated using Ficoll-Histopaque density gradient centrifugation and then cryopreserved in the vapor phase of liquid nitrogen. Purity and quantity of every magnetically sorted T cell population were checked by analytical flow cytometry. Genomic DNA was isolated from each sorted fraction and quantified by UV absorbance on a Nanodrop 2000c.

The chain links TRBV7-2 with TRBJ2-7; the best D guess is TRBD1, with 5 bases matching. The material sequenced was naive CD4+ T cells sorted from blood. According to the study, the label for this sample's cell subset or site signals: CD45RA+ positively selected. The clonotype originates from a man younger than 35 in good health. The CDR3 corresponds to CASSLTRDYEQYF. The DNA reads TGTGCCAGCAGCTTAACCAGGGATTACGAGCAGTACTTC.